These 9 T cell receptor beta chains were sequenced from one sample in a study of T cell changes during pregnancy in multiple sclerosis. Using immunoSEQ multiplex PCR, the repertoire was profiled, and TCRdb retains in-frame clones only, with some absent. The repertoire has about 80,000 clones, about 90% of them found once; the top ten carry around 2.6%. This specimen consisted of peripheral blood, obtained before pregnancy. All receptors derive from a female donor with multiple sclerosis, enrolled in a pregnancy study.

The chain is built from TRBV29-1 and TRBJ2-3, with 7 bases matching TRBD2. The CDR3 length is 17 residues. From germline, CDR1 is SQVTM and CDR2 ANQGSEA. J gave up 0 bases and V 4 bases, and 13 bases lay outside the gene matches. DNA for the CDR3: TGCAGCGTTGTGGGTGCAGCGGGGAGCTCTAGCACAGATACGCAGTATTTT. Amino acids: CSVVGAAGSSSTDTQYF.

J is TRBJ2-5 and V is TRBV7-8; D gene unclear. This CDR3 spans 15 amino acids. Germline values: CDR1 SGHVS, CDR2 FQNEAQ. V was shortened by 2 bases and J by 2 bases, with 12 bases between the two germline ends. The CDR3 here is CASSLKWQDQETQYF. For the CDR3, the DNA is TGTGCCAGCAGCTTAAAGTGGCAGGATCAAGAGACCCAGTACTTC.

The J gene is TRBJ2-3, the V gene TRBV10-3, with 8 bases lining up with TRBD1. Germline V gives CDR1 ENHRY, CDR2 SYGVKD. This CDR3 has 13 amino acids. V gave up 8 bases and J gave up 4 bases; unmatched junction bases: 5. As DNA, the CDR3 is TGTGCCATCGGCGAACAGGGGGCAGATACGCAGTATTTT. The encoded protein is CAIGEQGADTQYF.

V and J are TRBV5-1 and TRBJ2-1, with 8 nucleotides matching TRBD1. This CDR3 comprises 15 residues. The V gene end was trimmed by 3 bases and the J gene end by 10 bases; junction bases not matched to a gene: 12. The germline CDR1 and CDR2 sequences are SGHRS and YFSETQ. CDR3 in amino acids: CASSSSGGGSWEQFF. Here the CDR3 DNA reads TGCGCCAGCAGCTCGTCAGGGGGCGGTTCTTGGGAGCAGTTCTTC.

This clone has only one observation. The CDR3 sequence: CASSLRQASANTEAFF. CDR3 nucleotides: TGTGCCAGCAGCTTACGGCAGGCCTCAGCGAACACTGAAGCTTTCTTT. The chain couples TRBV7-2 to TRBJ1-1; D is ambiguous. V shed 2 bases and J shed 1 base, with 14 bases lying between them. Germline CDR1 reads SGHTA; CDR2 reads FQGNSA. The CDR3 has 16 residues.

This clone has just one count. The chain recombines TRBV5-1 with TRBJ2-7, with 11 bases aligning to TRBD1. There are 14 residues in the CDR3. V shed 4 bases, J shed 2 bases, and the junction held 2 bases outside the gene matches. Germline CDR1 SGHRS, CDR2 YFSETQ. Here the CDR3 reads CASSMGQGAYEQYF. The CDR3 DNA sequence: TGCGCCAGCAGCATGGGACAGGGGGCCTACGAGCAGTACTTC. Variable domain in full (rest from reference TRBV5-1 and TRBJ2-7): KAGVTQTPRYLIKTRGQQVTLSCSPISGHRSVSWYQQTPGQGLQFLFEYFSETQRNKGNFPGRFSGRQFSNSRSEMNVSTLELGDSALYLCASSMGQGAYEQYFGPGTRLTVT.

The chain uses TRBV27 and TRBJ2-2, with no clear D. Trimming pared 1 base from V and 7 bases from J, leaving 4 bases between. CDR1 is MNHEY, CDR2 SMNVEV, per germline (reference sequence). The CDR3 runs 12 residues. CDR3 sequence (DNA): TGTGCCAGCAGTTTATTTAGCGGGGAGCTGTTTTTT. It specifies CASSLFSGELFF.

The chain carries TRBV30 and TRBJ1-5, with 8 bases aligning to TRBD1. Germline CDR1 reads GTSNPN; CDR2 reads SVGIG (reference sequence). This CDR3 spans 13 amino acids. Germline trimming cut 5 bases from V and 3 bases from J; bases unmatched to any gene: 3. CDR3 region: CAWGQGDNQPQHF. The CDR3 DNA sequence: TGTGCCTGGGGACAGGGTGACAATCAGCCCCAGCATTTT.

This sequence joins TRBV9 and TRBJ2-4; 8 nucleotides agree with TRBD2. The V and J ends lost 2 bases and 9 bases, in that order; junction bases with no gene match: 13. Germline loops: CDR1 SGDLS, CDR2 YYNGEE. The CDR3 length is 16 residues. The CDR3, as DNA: TGTGCCAGCAGCGTTGCGATCATGCGGGAGGACGGCATTCAGTACTTC. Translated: CASSVAIMREDGIQYF. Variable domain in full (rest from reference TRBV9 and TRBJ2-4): DSGVTQTPKHLITATGQRVTLRCSPRSGDLSVYWYQQSLDQGLQFLIQYYNGEERAKGNILERFSAQQFPDLHSELNLSSLELGDSALYFCASSVAIMREDGIQYFGAGTRLSVL.